This is a list of T cell receptor beta chains from one sample in a study of shared clonotypes between healthy human individuals. Libraries were prepared by immunoSEQ multiplex PCR; TCRdb keeps only in-frame clonotypes and omits some of them. Here the sample spans a few million clones, around 95% being singletons. The sequencing input was naive CD8+ T cells from PBMCs. The receptors here all came from a man aged 18 to 29 in good health. Some clones in this sample may be carry-over from other donors' samples. CDR3s include the opening cysteine and the closing phenylalanine or tryptophan.

V gene: TRBV28
J gene: TRBJ1-1
CDR3 protein: CASRVGDLNTEAFF

V gene: TRBV10-3
J gene: TRBJ1-2
CDR3 protein: CAIRDPGQGAKNYGYTF

V gene: TRBV7-2
J gene: TRBJ2-7
CDR3 protein: CASSLARDSYEQYF

V gene: TRBV4-2
J gene: TRBJ2-2
CDR3 protein: CASSQENRAELFF

V gene: TRBV28
J gene: TRBJ2-7
CDR3 protein: CATFRAKSSYEQYF

V gene: TRBV7-2
J gene: TRBJ2-7
CDR3 protein: CASSLPTGQEYTYEQYF

V gene: TRBV28
J gene: TRBJ1-1
CDR3 protein: CASSTSQGAFF

V gene: TRBV15
J gene: TRBJ1-5
CDR3 protein: CATSRVWTASNQPQHF

V gene: TRBV28
J gene: TRBJ2-2
CDR3 protein: CASSLSGDTGELFF

V gene: TRBV10-3
J gene: TRBJ1-2
CDR3 protein: CAISDRGFRARNYGYTF

V gene: TRBV11-2
J gene: TRBJ2-1
CDR3 protein: CASSSTSGSSFLWNEQFF

V gene: TRBV4-2
J gene: TRBJ2-4
CDR3 protein: CASSQQGYSQVVAKNIQYF

V gene: TRBV28
J gene: TRBJ2-7
CDR3 protein: CASSFSAEQYF

V gene: TRBV5-4
J gene: TRBJ2-1
CDR3 protein: CASSPPGSYNEQFF

V gene: TRBV27
J gene: TRBJ1-1
CDR3 protein: CASSGTGTTEAFF

V gene: TRBV5-1
J gene: TRBJ2-7
CDR3 protein: CASSLDRYEQYF

V gene: TRBV28
J gene: TRBJ1-2
CDR3 protein: CASSLRKLVHYGYTF

V gene: TRBV9
J gene: TRBJ2-1
CDR3 protein: CASSPLPGTGYNEQFF

V gene: TRBV5-1
J gene: TRBJ2-1
CDR3 protein: CASSLEPTSTSGANEQFF

V gene: TRBV5-1
J gene: TRBJ1-2
CDR3 protein: CASSSYEDYGYTF

V gene: TRBV6-5
J gene: TRBJ1-3
CDR3 protein: CASSYWEGGPIYF

V gene: TRBV11-2
J gene: TRBJ2-1
CDR3 protein: CASSLGREQFF

V gene: TRBV14
J gene: TRBJ2-1
CDR3 protein: CASSRRAPWLNEQFF

V gene: TRBV15
J gene: TRBJ1-1
CDR3 protein: CATSRDAVGPGAAFF

V gene: TRBV7-9
J gene: TRBJ1-1
CDR3 protein: CASSLLEPVPNTEAFF

V gene: TRBV7-9
J gene: TRBJ2-7
CDR3 protein: CASSFVRGQDRVYEQYF

V gene: TRBV19
J gene: TRBJ2-7
CDR3 protein: CASSIAGNEQYF

V gene: TRBV7-6
J gene: TRBJ1-2
CDR3 protein: CASSPSGQGIYTF

V gene: TRBV28
J gene: TRBJ2-7
CDR3 protein: CASSPGRGYEQYF

V gene: TRBV7-2
J gene: TRBJ2-2
CDR3 protein: CASSPPEELFF

V gene: TRBV27
J gene: TRBJ2-1
CDR3 protein: CASSFSSGRYNEQFF

V gene: TRBV4-1
J gene: TRBJ1-3
CDR3 protein: CASSQKSGTSLRGAIYF

V gene: TRBV5-3
J gene: TRBJ2-1
CDR3 protein: CARSLVWPSGSNEQFF

V gene: TRBV9
J gene: TRBJ2-1
CDR3 protein: CASSVGSLNEQFF

V gene: TRBV7-9
J gene: TRBJ2-3
CDR3 protein: CASSWSALTDTQYF

V gene: TRBV27
J gene: TRBJ2-1
CDR3 protein: CASSLDGLAGGFTNEQFF

V gene: TRBV19
J gene: TRBJ2-7
CDR3 protein: CASSIVGDEQYF

V gene: TRBV29-1
J gene: TRBJ2-3
CDR3 protein: CSASVGSTDTQYF

V gene: TRBV19
J gene: TRBJ2-7
CDR3 protein: CASSHGTGISHEQYF

V gene: TRBV2
J gene: TRBJ1-5
CDR3 protein: CASRRTSNQPQHF

V gene: TRBV27
J gene: TRBJ2-4
CDR3 protein: CASSLDRGWGNIQYF

V gene: TRBV5-5
J gene: TRBJ1-5
CDR3 protein: CASSLGGLRWDQPQHF

V gene: TRBV25-1
J gene: TRBJ2-1
CDR3 protein: CASSPPLGRNNEQFF

V gene: TRBV19
J gene: TRBJ2-1
CDR3 protein: CASSLLPRSNEQFF

V gene: TRBV5-4
J gene: TRBJ2-7
CDR3 protein: CASRWDRGLDEQYF

V gene: TRBV7-7
J gene: TRBJ2-5
CDR3 protein: CASSNAVGETQYF

V gene: TRBV5-3
J gene: TRBJ1-2
CDR3 protein: CARSAPQGRDYGYTF

V gene: TRBV11-2
J gene: TRBJ2-7
CDR3 protein: CASSFGLVGEQYF

V gene: TRBV7-9
J gene: TRBJ2-7
CDR3 protein: CASSLMMAEQYF

V gene: TRBV7-8
J gene: TRBJ1-1
CDR3 protein: CASSHGAVNTEAFF

V gene: TRBV6-6
J gene: TRBJ2-7
CDR3 protein: CASSDSSGEQYF

V gene: TRBV7-9
J gene: TRBJ2-5
CDR3 protein: CASSPRWLQGEQETQYF

V gene: TRBV6-6
J gene: TRBJ1-1
CDR3 protein: CASSIGDREDFTEAFF

V gene: TRBV5-1
J gene: TRBJ2-1
CDR3 protein: CASSWTQYNEQFF

V gene: TRBV30
J gene: TRBJ1-1
CDR3 protein: CAWSVGGSTEAFF

V gene: TRBV5-8
J gene: TRBJ2-7
CDR3 protein: CASSLVAGGPEQYF

V gene: TRBV18
J gene: TRBJ2-1
CDR3 protein: CASSPTSGLPSDEQFF

V gene: TRBV10-2
J gene: TRBJ2-7
CDR3 protein: CASSDLMAGTGGIYEQYF